This TCR beta chain was captured in a study of neurological immune-mediated disorders. This CDR3 is 14 amino acids long. The germline V gene has CDR1 SGHRS and CDR2 YFSETQ. As for time point: longitudinal time-point 3. On this clonotype: Being one base from a much bigger clone, this may be a read error.

Sequencing runs each yielded over 200 million TCR-beta sequences from 15-18 subjects. TCRdb fed the 5' RACE reads into MiXCR, producing one record per CDR3 protein. This repertoire shows tens of thousands of distinct CDR3 sequences, roughly 13% found once; its top ten account for approximately 10%. Specimen: PBMCs. The chain combines TRBV5-1 with TRBJ2-2; perhaps TRBD1 as D (6 bases). This receptor was obtained from a male donor with HTLV-1-associated myelopathy (HAM/TSP). The CDR3 bases are TGCGCCAACAGCTCCCGGACAGACACCGGGGAGCTGTTTTTT. Its protein is CANSSRTDTGELFF.